This T cell receptor beta chain originates from a study of cytomegalovirus exposure and HLA in healthy donors. The PCR made use of 60 Vbeta and 13 Jbeta primers. Generated by immunoSEQ multiplex PCR, the TCRdb table keeps only in-frame clones and is missing some. The data show tens of thousands of clones, over 65% seen once. Per the germline V gene, CDR1 is PRHDT and CDR2 is FYEKMQ (reference sequence). The J segment lost 11 bases and the V segment lost 0 bases, leaving 8 bases of the junction unmatched. This CDR3 is built from 14 residues. Points on this clone: As yet, its antigen is unknown.

Study conclusions and caveats: TCR beta V- and J-gene trimming was later associated with a missense DCLRE1C variant. As a later analysis revealed, the rate of TCR association differed by HLA locus, with DRB1 most and HLA-C fewest.

The TCR originated in a middle-aged man in good health and CMV-seronegative. What was sequenced was PBMCs. The V call is TRBV13, the J call TRBJ2-5; TRBD1 matches at 8 bases. The CDR3 DNA reads as TGTGCCAGCAGCTTAGGCACAGGGGGACAGAAGCAGTACTTC. Residues: CASSLGTGGQKQYF.